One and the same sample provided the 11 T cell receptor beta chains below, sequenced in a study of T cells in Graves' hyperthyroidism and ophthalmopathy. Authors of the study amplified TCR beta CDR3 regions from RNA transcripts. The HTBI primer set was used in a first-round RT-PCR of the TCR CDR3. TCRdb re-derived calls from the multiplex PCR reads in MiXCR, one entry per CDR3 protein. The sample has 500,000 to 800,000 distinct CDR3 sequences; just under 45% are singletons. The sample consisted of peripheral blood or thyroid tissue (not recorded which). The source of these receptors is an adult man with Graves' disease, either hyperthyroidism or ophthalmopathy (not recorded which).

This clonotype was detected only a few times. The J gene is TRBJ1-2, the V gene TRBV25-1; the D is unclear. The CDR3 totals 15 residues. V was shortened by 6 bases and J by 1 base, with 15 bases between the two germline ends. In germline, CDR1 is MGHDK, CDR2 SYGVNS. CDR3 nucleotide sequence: TGTGCCAGCAGCCCACTGTCCGGGCGTAACTATGGCTACACCTTC. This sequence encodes CASSPLSGRNYGYTF.

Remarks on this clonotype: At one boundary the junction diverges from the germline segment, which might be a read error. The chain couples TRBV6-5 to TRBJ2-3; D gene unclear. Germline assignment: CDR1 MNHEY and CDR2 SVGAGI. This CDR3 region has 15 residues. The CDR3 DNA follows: TGTGCCAGCAGTGAAGGCCCGTTCCGCACAGATATGCAGTATTTT. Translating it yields CASSEGPFRTDMQYF.

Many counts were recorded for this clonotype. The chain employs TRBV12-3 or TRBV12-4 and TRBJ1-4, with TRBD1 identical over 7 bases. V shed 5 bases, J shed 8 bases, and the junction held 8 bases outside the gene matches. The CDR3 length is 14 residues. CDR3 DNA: TGTGCCAGCAGTAGGGACAGTCGGCTCGAAAAACTGTTTTTT. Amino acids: CASSRDSRLEKLFF.

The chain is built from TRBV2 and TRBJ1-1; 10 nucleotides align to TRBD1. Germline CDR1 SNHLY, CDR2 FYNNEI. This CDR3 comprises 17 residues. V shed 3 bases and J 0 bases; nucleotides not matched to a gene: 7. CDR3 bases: TGTGCCAGCAGTGAGGGGACAGGGGCCGGGGTGAACACTGAAGCTTTCTTT. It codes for CASSEGTGAGVNTEAFF.

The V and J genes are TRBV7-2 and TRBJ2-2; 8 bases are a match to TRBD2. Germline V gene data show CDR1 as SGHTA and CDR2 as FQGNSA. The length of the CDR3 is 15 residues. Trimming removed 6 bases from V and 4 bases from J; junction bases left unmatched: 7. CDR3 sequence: CASSQATSGTGELFF. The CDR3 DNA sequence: TGTGCCAGCAGTCAAGCAACTAGCGGCACCGGGGAGCTGTTTTTT.

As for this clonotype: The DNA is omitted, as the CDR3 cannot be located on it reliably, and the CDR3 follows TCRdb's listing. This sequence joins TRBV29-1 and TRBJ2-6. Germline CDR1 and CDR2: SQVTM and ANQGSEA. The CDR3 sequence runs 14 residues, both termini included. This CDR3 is CSVASGAGANVLTF.

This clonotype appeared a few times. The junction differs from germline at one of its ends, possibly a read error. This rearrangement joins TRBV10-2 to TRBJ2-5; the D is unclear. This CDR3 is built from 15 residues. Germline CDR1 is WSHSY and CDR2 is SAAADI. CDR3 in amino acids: CASSYSRKGRETQYF. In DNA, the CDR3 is TGTGCCAGCAGTTACTCAAGAAAGGGAAGGGAGACCCAGTACTTC.

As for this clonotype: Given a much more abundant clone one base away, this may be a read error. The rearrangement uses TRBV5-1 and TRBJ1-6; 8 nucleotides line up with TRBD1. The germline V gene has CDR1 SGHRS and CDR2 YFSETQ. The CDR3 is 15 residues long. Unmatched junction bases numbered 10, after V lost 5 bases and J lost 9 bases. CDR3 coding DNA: TGCGCCAGCAGGGAGGCGGCAGGGGGCATTTCACCCCTCCACTTT. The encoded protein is CASREAAGGISPLHF.

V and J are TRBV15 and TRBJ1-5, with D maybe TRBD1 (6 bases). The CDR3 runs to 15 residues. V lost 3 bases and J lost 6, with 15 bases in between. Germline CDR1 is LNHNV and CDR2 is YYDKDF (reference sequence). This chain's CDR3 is CATSREWGGSQPQHF. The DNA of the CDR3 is TGTGCCACCAGCAGGGAATGGGGGGGCAGTCAGCCCCAGCATTTT.

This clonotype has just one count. CDR3 loop: CASSLEGAGLGGYTF. Written as DNA, the CDR3 is TGCGCCAGCAGCTTGGAGGGCGCGGGGTTGGGGGGCTACACCTTC. This chain links TRBV5-1 with TRBJ1-2; no reliable D call. The germline V and J ends were trimmed by 0 bases and 8 bases, with 17 bases remaining between them. The CDR3 has 15 amino acids. Per germline, CDR1 SGHRS and CDR2 YFSETQ.

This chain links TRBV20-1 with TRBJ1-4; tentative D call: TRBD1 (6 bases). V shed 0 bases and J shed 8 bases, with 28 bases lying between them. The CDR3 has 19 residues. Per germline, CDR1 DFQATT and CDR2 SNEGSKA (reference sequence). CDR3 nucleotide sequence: TGCAGTGCTAGAGATCGGTCGTCCCCAATGAACAGGGAGGGGGAAAAACTGTTTTTT. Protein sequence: CSARDRSSPMNREGEKLFF.